This T cell receptor beta chain stems from a study of cytomegalovirus exposure and HLA in healthy donors. General study points: In an earlier analysis, most TCR beta V segments were productive about 90% or about 30% of the time. In a later analysis, TCR beta V- and J-gene trimming showed a link to a missense DCLRE1C variant. Later analysis placed DRB1 highest and HLA-C lowest in TCR association rates, which differed by HLA locus.

Turning to this clone: Its antigen is not known. An end of the junction does not agree with germline; a read error may underlie this.

The CDR3 runs to 15 residues. Germline V lookup: CDR1 SNHLY, CDR2 FYNNEI. The PCR had 60 Vbeta and 13 Jbeta primers. Using immunoSEQ multiplex PCR, the repertoire was profiled, and TCRdb retains in-frame clones only, with some absent. The top ten clones hold 0.69% of a sample with around 190,000 clones, approximately 79% of them seen once. The sequenced material came from PBMCs. This sequence joins TRBV2 and TRBJ1-2; TRBD1 might be the D (5 bases). This sequence was found in a woman aged 40 to 49 in good health and CMV-seronegative. CDR3: CASREAKGLNYGYTF. The DNA of the CDR3 is TGTGCCAGCAGGGAAGCCAAGGGACTGAACTATGGCTACACCTTC.